The rows below give T cell receptor beta chains drawn from one sample of a study of CD8 T cells in ankylosing spondylitis. TCRdb recomputed calls from the 5' RACE reads with MiXCR, one row per CDR3 protein. The table has some 450,000 distinct CDR3 sequences, 15% to 20% seen once; the top ten hold around 0.92%. Sequencing input: blood, either unsorted or a sorted T cell fraction (not recorded which). The receptors originated from a male donor with ankylosing spondylitis. CDR3s include the opening cysteine and the closing phenylalanine or tryptophan. Each record gives: J gene, clone size, D gene, V gene, CDR3 protein, CDR3 DNA. D genes are given only for firm matches. The listing skips clone size in some rows; elsewhere it reads once, few, many or a size class.

j_call: TRBJ1-3; clone_size: .; d_call: TRBD1; v_call: TRBV6-1; cdr3_aa: CASRRQGRNTIYF; cdr3_nt: TGTGCCAGCAGGCGACAGGGGAGAAACACCATATATTTT
j_call: TRBJ2-1; clone_size: .; d_call: .; v_call: TRBV28; cdr3_aa: CASSSLPSSSYNEQFF; cdr3_nt: TGTGCCAGCAGTTCCCTCCCTTCGAGCTCCTACAATGAGCAGTTCTTC
j_call: TRBJ1-5; clone_size: .; d_call: TRBD1; v_call: TRBV6-1; cdr3_aa: CASRPTGAGSNQPQHF; cdr3_nt: TGTGCCAGCAGACCAACAGGGGCGGGAAGCAATCAGCCCCAGCATTTT
j_call: TRBJ1-1; clone_size: .; d_call: TRBD1; v_call: TRBV4-2; cdr3_aa: CASSQPGQGNTEAFF; cdr3_nt: TGTGCCAGCAGCCAGCCAGGACAGGGGAACACTGAAGCTTTCTTT
j_call: TRBJ2-1; clone_size: many; d_call: .; v_call: TRBV12-3/TRBV12-4; cdr3_aa: CASSGPGIWSNEQFF; cdr3_nt: TGTGCCAGCAGTGGCCCCGGCATTTGGAGCAATGAGCAGTTCTTC
j_call: TRBJ1-6; clone_size: .; d_call: .; v_call: TRBV5-1; cdr3_aa: CASSPFFGQNSPLHF; cdr3_nt: TGCGCCAGCAGCCCCTTTTTCGGGCAGAATTCACCCCTCCACTTT
j_call: TRBJ2-5; clone_size: .; d_call: TRBD2; v_call: TRBV7-8; cdr3_aa: CASSLGLADQTQYF; cdr3_nt: TGTGCCAGCAGCTTAGGACTAGCCGACCAGACCCAGTACTTC
j_call: TRBJ2-5; clone_size: .; d_call: TRBD1; v_call: TRBV6-1; cdr3_aa: CASSQTGGNVGETQYF; cdr3_nt: TGTGCCAGCAGCCAAACAGGGGGCAATGTTGGGGAGACCCAGTACTTC
j_call: TRBJ2-1; clone_size: many; d_call: TRBD2; v_call: TRBV3-1; cdr3_aa: CASRESGRNEQFF; cdr3_nt: TGTGCCAGCAGGGAAAGCGGGAGGAATGAGCAGTTCTTC
j_call: TRBJ2-1; clone_size: .; d_call: .; v_call: TRBV11-3; cdr3_aa: CASSFSQAGWNEQFF; cdr3_nt: TGTGCCAGCAGCTTTTCACAAGCCGGGTGGAATGAGCAGTTCTTC
j_call: TRBJ1-5; clone_size: few; d_call: .; v_call: TRBV6-1; cdr3_aa: CASRGDQGRQPQHF; cdr3_nt: TGTGCCAGCAGGGGCGACCAGGGGAGGCAGCCCCAGCATTTT
j_call: TRBJ2-5; clone_size: .; d_call: TRBD2; v_call: TRBV2; cdr3_aa: CASSERVAGAQETQYF; cdr3_nt: TGTGCCAGCAGTGAAAGGGTAGCGGGGGCCCAAGAGACCCAGTACTTC
j_call: TRBJ1-1; clone_size: .; d_call: .; v_call: TRBV3-1; cdr3_aa: CASSFGRREPEAFF; cdr3_nt: TGTGCCAGCAGCTTCGGACGGAGGGAGCCTGAAGCTTTCTTT
j_call: TRBJ2-7; clone_size: few; d_call: TRBD1; v_call: TRBV20-1; cdr3_aa: CSLLPKGQGAYEQYF; cdr3_nt: TGCAGCTTACTTCCGAAGGGACAGGGTGCCTACGAGCAGTACTTC
j_call: TRBJ1-1; clone_size: few; d_call: .; v_call: TRBV7-9; cdr3_aa: CASSARGVGTEAFF; cdr3_nt: TGTGCCAGCAGCGCGCGCGGGGTTGGGACTGAAGCTTTCTTT
j_call: TRBJ1-1; clone_size: .; d_call: .; v_call: TRBV7-9; cdr3_aa: CASSLVQGRTEAFF; cdr3_nt: TGTGCCAGCAGCTTAGTTCAGGGGAGGACTGAAGCTTTCTTT
j_call: TRBJ1-1; clone_size: .; d_call: .; v_call: TRBV5-1; cdr3_aa: CASSQPDGYTEAFF; cdr3_nt: TGCGCCAGCAGTCAGCCGGACGGGTACACTGAAGCTTTCTTT
j_call: TRBJ2-1; clone_size: few; d_call: .; v_call: TRBV6-2/TRBV6-3; cdr3_aa: CASSYGDSLPSRNEQFF; cdr3_nt: TGTGCCAGCAGTTACGGGGACTCCCTTCCCTCGAGGAATGAGCAGTTCTTC
j_call: TRBJ2-3; clone_size: .; d_call: TRBD1; v_call: TRBV3-1; cdr3_aa: CASSQDSQGARTQYF; cdr3_nt: TGTGCCAGCAGCCAAGATTCACAGGGGGCGAGGACGCAGTATTTT
j_call: TRBJ1-5; clone_size: few; d_call: .; v_call: TRBV7-9; cdr3_aa: CASSTGVALNQPQHF; cdr3_nt: TGTGCCAGCAGCACGGGGGTCGCCCTTAATCAGCCCCAGCATTTT